A selection of T cell receptor beta chains follows, all from one sample in a study of human versus mouse CDR3 diversity and MHC coevolution. Libraries were prepared by immunoSEQ multiplex PCR; TCRdb keeps only in-frame clonotypes and omits some of them. This sample has about 80,000 clones, with 93% found just once. The sequencing sample was made of naive CD4+ T cells from blood. The receptors here all came from a person aged 25 to 75 in good health. CDR3s leave out the opening cysteine and the closing phenylalanine or tryptophan. Each record gives: J gene, V gene, CDR3 protein.

j_call: TRBJ2-1
v_call: TRBV19
cdr3_aa: ASTEAGGPVEEQF

j_call: TRBJ2-1
v_call: TRBV6-5
cdr3_aa: ANSYSLALNEQF

j_call: TRBJ1-1
v_call: TRBV18
cdr3_aa: ASSPLRTGENTEAF

j_call: TRBJ2-5
v_call: TRBV4-1
cdr3_aa: ASSQEPTTGGSKTQY

j_call: TRBJ2-7
v_call: TRBV4-1
cdr3_aa: ASSQGRGQGASEQY

j_call: TRBJ2-1
v_call: TRBV19
cdr3_aa: ASSIIAGGPWNEQF

j_call: TRBJ2-7
v_call: TRBV28
cdr3_aa: ASISPGTGPGNEQY

j_call: TRBJ1-3
v_call: TRBV11-1
cdr3_aa: ATHDRERNTIY

j_call: TRBJ2-7
v_call: TRBV27
cdr3_aa: ASSLSSGRPVYEQY

j_call: TRBJ2-1
v_call: TRBV5-8
cdr3_aa: ASSPWEREYNEQF

j_call: TRBJ1-6
v_call: TRBV7-2
cdr3_aa: ASSQYRVDSPLH

j_call: TRBJ2-2
v_call: TRBV20-1
cdr3_aa: SARGAGELF

j_call: TRBJ2-7
v_call: TRBV30
cdr3_aa: AWSSTSGGYEQY

j_call: TRBJ2-3
v_call: TRBV29-1
cdr3_aa: SVQPLPTDTQY

j_call: TRBJ2-7
v_call: TRBV11-2
cdr3_aa: ASSPGGPFPGEQC

j_call: TRBJ2-7
v_call: TRBV30
cdr3_aa: AWSVGTGNYEQY

j_call: TRBJ2-7
v_call: TRBV14
cdr3_aa: ASSPSTDRSLTEQY

j_call: TRBJ1-5
v_call: TRBV18
cdr3_aa: ASSEGPFSNQPQH

j_call: TRBJ1-2
v_call: TRBV5-8
cdr3_aa: ASSGGQGNYGYT

j_call: TRBJ2-5
v_call: TRBV6-5
cdr3_aa: ATSTAGGSRETQY

j_call: TRBJ2-1
v_call: TRBV7-8
cdr3_aa: ASSLDRPSSYNEQF

j_call: TRBJ2-2
v_call: TRBV5-5
cdr3_aa: ASSQDSGHGTGELF

j_call: TRBJ2-1
v_call: TRBV5-6
cdr3_aa: ASSRVASGHQQF

j_call: TRBJ2-7
v_call: TRBV28
cdr3_aa: ASSQRAEQY

j_call: TRBJ2-6
v_call: TRBV6-1
cdr3_aa: ASSSPRAGANVLT

j_call: TRBJ1-2
v_call: TRBV9
cdr3_aa: ASSVGQGTYGYT

j_call: TRBJ1-5
v_call: TRBV6-5
cdr3_aa: ASRGQGYGQPQH

j_call: TRBJ2-7
v_call: TRBV9
cdr3_aa: ASSQYHSGQYEQY

j_call: TRBJ2-1
v_call: TRBV4-1
cdr3_aa: ASSQEAGEQF

j_call: TRBJ2-7
v_call: TRBV7-2
cdr3_aa: ASSRSGLSYEQY

j_call: TRBJ1-1
v_call: TRBV19
cdr3_aa: ASSPLGQGAITEAF

j_call: TRBJ2-5
v_call: TRBV2
cdr3_aa: ALGRQGLGTQY

j_call: TRBJ1-5
v_call: TRBV6-5
cdr3_aa: ASSFRTGVNQPQH

j_call: TRBJ1-5
v_call: TRBV5-1
cdr3_aa: ASSLGQGAQPQH

j_call: TRBJ2-5
v_call: TRBV12-5
cdr3_aa: ASGFGQPQETQY

j_call: TRBJ2-7
v_call: TRBV7-6
cdr3_aa: ASSLGTGGFSSYEQY

j_call: TRBJ1-2
v_call: TRBV11-2
cdr3_aa: ASSWGQGVRANYGYT

j_call: TRBJ1-1
v_call: TRBV30
cdr3_aa: AWSVRGDTEAF

j_call: TRBJ2-1
v_call: TRBV4-2
cdr3_aa: ASSQDRDRGFNNEQF

j_call: TRBJ2-7
v_call: TRBV7-2
cdr3_aa: ASSLDTGYLYEQY

j_call: TRBJ1-6
v_call: TRBV30
cdr3_aa: AWVRASTNSPLH

j_call: TRBJ1-2
v_call: TRBV29-1
cdr3_aa: SVDQGYGYT

j_call: TRBJ1-4
v_call: TRBV6-5
cdr3_aa: ASSPDGVGEKLF

j_call: TRBJ1-2
v_call: TRBV18
cdr3_aa: ASSVIRGDDVGYT

j_call: TRBJ2-1
v_call: TRBV11-3
cdr3_aa: ASRASGSYNEQF